This T cell receptor beta chain was captured by sequencing in a study of T cell changes during pregnancy in multiple sclerosis (dated by TCRdb to the late 2010s). About the full investigation: The study looked at changes in the T cell repertoire across pregnancy in women with multiple sclerosis.

A remark on this clone: Its antigen has not been determined. No much larger clone exists at a distance of one base, and base qualities are not known.

Preparation of the library involved the immunoSEQ multiplex PCR assay. Sourced from immuneACCESS, this table was stored by TCRdb with only in-frame sequences that have V and J called. A share of the clones is absent; for the studies checked, an unresolved V gene accounts for under half, and the remainder has no known explanation. Here the sample has 70,000 to 80,000 clones; 92% occur a single time. Together, the top ten hold about 4% of the sample. Reading the germline V gene (reference sequence) gives CDR1 MNHEY and CDR2 SMNVEV. Trimming leaves V shorter by 5 bases and J shorter by 1 base, with the junction holding 5 bases beyond the gene matches. Counted from cysteine to phenylalanine, this CDR3 has 15 amino acids. The DNA shown is the 45-base CDR3, in frame from base 1.

This sample comprised peripheral blood, obtained after pregnancy. The chain links TRBV27 with TRBJ1-2; 9 nucleotides in the junction match TRBD1. The receptor's source is a female donor in good health, enrolled as a control in a pregnancy study. The DNA sequence is given as TGTGCCAGCAGTCTCCGACAGGGGGTTAACTATGGCTACACCTTC. This encodes CASSLRQGVNYGYTF.